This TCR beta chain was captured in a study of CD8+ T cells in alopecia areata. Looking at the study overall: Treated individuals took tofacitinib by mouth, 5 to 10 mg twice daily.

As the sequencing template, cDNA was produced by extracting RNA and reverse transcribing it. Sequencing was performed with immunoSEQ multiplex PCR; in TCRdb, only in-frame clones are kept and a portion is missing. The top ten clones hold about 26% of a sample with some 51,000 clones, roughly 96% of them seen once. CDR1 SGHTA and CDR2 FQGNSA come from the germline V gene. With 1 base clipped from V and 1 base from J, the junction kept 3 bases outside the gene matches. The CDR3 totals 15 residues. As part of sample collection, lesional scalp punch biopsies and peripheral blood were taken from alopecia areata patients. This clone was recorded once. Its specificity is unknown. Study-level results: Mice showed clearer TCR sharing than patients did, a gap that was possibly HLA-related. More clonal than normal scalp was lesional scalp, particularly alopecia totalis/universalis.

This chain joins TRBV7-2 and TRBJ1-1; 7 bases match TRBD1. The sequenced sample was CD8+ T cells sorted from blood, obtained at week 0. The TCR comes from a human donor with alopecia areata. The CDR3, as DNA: TGTGCCAGCAGCTTAGTAGAGGGGGCGAACACTGAAGCTTTCTTT. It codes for CASSLVEGANTEAFF.